The 28 T cell receptor beta chains given below trace back to one sample, sequenced in a study of cytomegalovirus exposure and HLA in healthy donors. The PCR used 60 Vbeta and 13 Jbeta primers. TCRdb's table, derived via immunoSEQ multiplex PCR, lists solely in-frame clones and lacks some. The sample records some 63,000 clones, 65% to 90% being singletons. Sequenced input: PBMCs. All receptors derive from a human donor in good health.

This clone was recorded only once. The rearrangement uses TRBV6-6 and TRBJ1-6, with 8 positions matching TRBD1. The CDR3 contains 14 residues. Germline CDR1 MNHNY, CDR2 SVGAGI (reference sequence). V gave up 6 bases and J gave up 8 bases; unmatched junction bases: 6. CDR3 protein: CASSHGQGHSPLHF. Written as DNA, the CDR3 is TGTGCCAGCAGCCATGGACAGGGACATTCACCCCTCCACTTT.

The genes are TRBV9 and TRBJ2-3; D is unresolved. Germline values: CDR1 SGDLS, CDR2 YYNGEE. This CDR3 region has 14 residues. Trimming pared 3 bases from V and 2 bases from J, leaving 10 bases between. CDR3 sequence reads: CASSARVSTDTQYF. The CDR3 nucleotides read TGTGCCAGCAGCGCGAGAGTTTCCACAGATACGCAGTATTTT. Based on the CDR3 plus reference TRBV9 and TRBJ2-3, the full variable domain is DSGVTQTPKHLITATGQRVTLRCSPRSGDLSVYWYQQSLDQGLQFLIQYYNGEERAKGNILERFSAQQFPDLHSELNLSSLELGDSALYFCASSARVSTDTQYFGPGTRLTVL.

This chain connects TRBV19 to TRBJ2-3; a weak D match, TRBD1 (6 bases). The CDR3 covers 15 residues. CDR1 LNHDA and CDR2 SQIVND come from the germline V gene (reference sequence). V lost 6 bases to trimming and J lost 2 bases, with 15 bases between them. The CDR3 DNA reads TGTGCCAGTAGCCTAGGACAGACCTACACAGATACGCAGTATTTT. It codes for CASSLGQTYTDTQYF.

The J gene is TRBJ1-1, the V gene TRBV5-5; tentative D call: TRBD1 (6 bases). Germline assignment: CDR1 SGHKS and CDR2 YYEKEE (reference sequence). CDR3 length: 14 amino acids. V was clipped by 0 bases and J by 1 base, with 7 bases between them. The CDR3 DNA follows: TGTGCCAGCAGCTTGGGACAGGCGAACACTGAAGCTTTCTTT. Protein: CASSLGQANTEAFF.

J is TRBJ2-7 and V is TRBV4-3, with D perhaps TRBD2 (5 bases). Germline CDR1 is LGHNA and CDR2 is YSLEER. V lost 3 bases and J lost 0, with 12 bases in between. The CDR3 runs 15 residues. The chain's CDR3 is CASSHSPGSSYEQYF. The CDR3 DNA follows: TGCGCCAGCAGCCATTCTCCGGGAAGCTCCTACGAGCAGTACTTC.

The chain recombines TRBV11-2 with TRBJ1-2; 10 nucleotides agree with TRBD1. V lost 1 base to trimming and J lost 7 bases; unmatched junction nucleotides: 6. This CDR3 has 15 amino acids. Germline CDR1 and CDR2: SGHAT and FQNNGV. In nucleotides, the CDR3 is TGTGCCAGCAGCTTAGTCCGGACAGGGGGTGGTGGCTACACCTTC. Translating gives CASSLVRTGGGGYTF.

The chain employs TRBV7-2 and TRBJ2-7; a possible D gene is TRBD1 (5 bases). The CDR3 consists of 14 residues. The germline gives CDR1 SGHTA, CDR2 FQGNSA. Trimming stripped 8 bases from V and 0 bases from J, with 14 bases between. In DNA, the CDR3 is TGTGCCAGCGGCGCCGACAGTGCCTCCTACGAGCAGTACTTC. It encodes CASGADSASYEQYF.

The chain employs TRBV19 and TRBJ1-2; 12 bases line up with TRBD1. Unmatched junction bases numbered 4, after V lost 4 bases and J lost 4 bases. The CDR3 sequence is 15 residues long. The germline V gene encodes CDR1 LNHDA and CDR2 SQIVND (reference sequence). CDR3 loop: CASSKGTGGVYGYTF. DNA of the CDR3: TGTGCCAGTAGTAAAGGGACAGGGGGCGTCTATGGCTACACCTTC.

This CDR3 is CASSPRQAGGPLAQYF. As DNA, the CDR3 is TGTGCCAGCAGCCCGCGACAAGCGGGAGGCCCCTTGGCCCAGTACTTC. J is TRBJ2-5 and V is TRBV4-2; 9 bases line up with TRBD2. The CDR3 covers 16 residues. Germline V gene lookup returns CDR1 LGHNA and CDR2 YNFKEQ. V dropped 4 bases and J dropped 9; count of bases not matched to a gene: 15.

This chain uses TRBV2 with TRBJ2-7; possibly TRBD1 for D (6 bases). This CDR3 is built from 14 residues. Germline assignment: CDR1 SNHLY and CDR2 FYNNEI. V lost 3 bases and J 3 bases, leaving 12 bases between the germline ends. CDR3 nucleotides: TGTGCCAGCAGTGATGGCAGGGGAAGCTACGAGCAGTACTTC. Translating gives CASSDGRGSYEQYF.

This clone was detected once. The CDR3 sequence is CASSLRFDSPLHF. The CDR3 region has the DNA TGTGCCAGCTCTCTCCGTTTTGATTCACCCCTCCACTTT. The gene calls are TRBV7-3 and TRBJ1-6; D gene uncertain. Trimming pared 8 bases from V and 8 bases from J, leaving 13 bases between. CDR1 SGHTA and CDR2 FQGTGA come from the germline V gene. The length of the CDR3 is 13 residues.

This chain uses TRBV11-2 with TRBJ2-5; possible D gene TRBD1, 6 bases. Germline CDR1 SGHAT, CDR2 FQNNGV. With 3 bases removed from V and 4 bases from J, the gap between germline ends came to 9 bases. The CDR3 extends over 13 amino acids. In DNA, the CDR3 is TGTGCCAGCAGCTTCACAGGGCTAGAGACCCAGTACTTC. Protein product: CASSFTGLETQYF.

This clone came up once. The V call is TRBV5-4, the J call TRBJ1-1; perhaps TRBD1 as D (6 bases). The CDR3 loop spans 13 amino acids. Trimming stripped 6 bases from V and 2 bases from J, with 11 bases between. Germline V lookup: CDR1 SGHNT, CDR2 YYREEE (reference sequence). The CDR3 sequence: CASIIQGNTEAFF. For the CDR3, the DNA is TGTGCCAGCATCATACAGGGTAACACTGAAGCTTTCTTT. Looking up the rest from reference TRBV5-4 and TRBJ1-1 gives the full variable domain: ETGVTQSPTHLIKTRGQQVTLRCSSQSGHNTVSWYQQALGQGPQFIFQYYREEENGRGNFPPRFSGLQFPNYSSELNVNALELDDSALYLCASIIQGNTEAFFGQGTRLTVV.

V usage is TRBV28 and J usage is TRBJ2-3; 8 nucleotides agree with TRBD1. The trim removed 6 bases at V and 6 bases at J, leaving 2 bases unmatched. This CDR3 contains 12 residues. Germline CDR1 MDHEN, CDR2 SYDVKM. The CDR3 is CASRHRGDTQYF. DNA of the CDR3: TGTGCCAGCAGGCACAGGGGGGATACGCAGTATTTT.

The chain couples TRBV29-1 to TRBJ1-1; D is undetermined. The germline V gene encodes CDR1 SQVTM and CDR2 ANQGSEA. The V gene lost 7 bases and the J gene lost 1 base, with 7 bases spanning the gap. CDR3 length: 11 amino acids. CDR3 DNA sequence: TGCAGCGCAACACGGAACACTGAAGCTTTCTTT. It encodes CSATRNTEAFF.

The chain links TRBV5-1 to TRBJ1-1; tentatively, D is TRBD1 (6 bases). V was cut by 4 bases and J by 2 bases, with 21 bases left in between. Per the germline V gene, CDR1 is SGHRS and CDR2 is YFSETQ. CDR3 length: 17 residues. CDR3 protein: CASSPSLGAEVNTEAFF. The DNA of the CDR3 is TGCGCCAGCAGCCCTTCCTTGGGGGCCGAGGTCAACACTGAAGCTTTCTTT.

The rearrangement joins TRBV25-1 to TRBJ2-1; D may be TRBD1 (6 bases). There are 15 residues in the CDR3. The germline gives CDR1 MGHDK, CDR2 SYGVNS. V was trimmed by 6 bases and J by 0 bases, leaving 12 bases between them. The CDR3 DNA is TGTGCCAGCAGCGACAGGAGCAGCTCCTACAATGAGCAGTTCTTC. Translated: CASSDRSSSYNEQFF.

This chain connects TRBV28 to TRBJ1-5; D might be TRBD1 (5 bases). The germline V gene encodes CDR1 MDHEN and CDR2 SYDVKM. The CDR3 length is 14 residues. Trimming removed 5 bases from V and 6 bases from J, with 14 bases in between. Here the CDR3 DNA reads TGTGCCAGCAGTCCAATGACAGTAGGTCAGCCCCAGCATTTT. It is translated as CASSPMTVGQPQHF.

The chain joins TRBV7-6 to TRBJ2-2; weak D call: TRBD1 (5 bases). Germline assignment: CDR1 SGHVS and CDR2 FNYEAQ. V was trimmed by 4 bases and J by 4 bases, leaving 10 bases between them. The CDR3 is 14 residues long. The CDR3 DNA reads as TGTGCCAGCAGCTATACAGGATTCACCGGGGAGCTGTTTTTT. Protein sequence: CASSYTGFTGELFF.

The chain joins TRBV19 to TRBJ1-1, with 10 bases identical to TRBD1. Germline loops: CDR1 LNHDA, CDR2 SQIVND (reference sequence). V trimming: 10 bases; J trimming: 1 base; junction bases outside the gene matches: 9. CDR3 length: 15 residues. CDR3 coding DNA: TGTGCCACCTCGGACAGGGGGGTTGGGAACACTGAAGCTTTCTTT. This encodes CATSDRGVGNTEAFF.

This chain joins TRBV7-9 and TRBJ2-1, with 7 nucleotides matching TRBD1. This CDR3 comprises 16 residues. J was trimmed by 0 bases and V by 5 bases; bases with no gene match: 7. Germline V CDR1 and CDR2: SEHNR, FQNEAQ (reference sequence). The CDR3 spells CASSSLGDSSYNEQFF. For the CDR3, the DNA is TGTGCCAGCAGCAGCTTGGGGGACAGCTCCTACAATGAGCAGTTCTTC. The complete variable domain, with remaining parts taken from reference TRBV7-9 and TRBJ2-1, reads DTGVSQNPRHKITKRGQNVTFRCDPISEHNRLYWYRQTLGQGPEFLTYFQNEAQLEKSRLLSDRFSAERPKGSFSTLEIQRTEQGDSAMYLCASSSLGDSSYNEQFFGPGTRLTVL.

The gene calls are TRBV9 and TRBJ2-1; the D gene is possibly TRBD2 (6 bases). Germline lookup yields CDR1 SGDLS and CDR2 YYNGEE. The length of the CDR3 is 17 residues. Trimming took off 3 bases at V and 0 bases at J, with 16 bases between the two ends. The CDR3 loop reads CASSARGEVRSYNEQFF. CDR3 DNA sequence: TGTGCCAGCAGCGCGCGTGGGGAGGTACGCTCCTACAATGAGCAGTTCTTC.

The chain has TRBV28 and TRBJ1-3, with a weak D call TRBD1 (5 bases). There are 16 residues in the CDR3. CDR1 is MDHEN, CDR2 SYDVKM, per germline. Trimming shortened V by 3 bases and J by 0 bases, and 12 bases separated the two germline ends. The CDR3, as DNA: TGTGCCAGCAGTTTTCCGGGACTAAGCTCTGGAAACACCATATATTTT. Translation gives CASSFPGLSSGNTIYF.

The V and J genes are TRBV5-1 and TRBJ2-3; tentatively, D is TRBD2 (6 bases). Germline V CDR1 and CDR2: SGHRS, YFSETQ. The ends were cut back, 3 bases at V and 4 bases at J, with 18 bases in the middle. The CDR3 contains 16 residues. The CDR3 sequence is CASSSSVTSVPDTQYF. CDR3 DNA sequence: TGCGCCAGCAGCTCGTCGGTGACTAGTGTTCCAGATACGCAGTATTTT.

V usage is TRBV9 and J usage is TRBJ1-4, with D hard to call. The germline V gene encodes CDR1 SGDLS and CDR2 YYNGEE. The CDR3 is made up of 15 amino acids. V gave up 0 bases and J gave up 5 bases, with 11 bases separating them. The CDR3 sequence: CASSVGNGRNEKLFF. The CDR3 bases are TGTGCCAGCAGCGTAGGTAACGGGAGGAATGAAAAACTGTTTTTT.

The chain is built from TRBV5-4 and TRBJ1-2; a possible D gene is TRBD1 (5 bases). Germline V gives CDR1 SGHNT, CDR2 YYREEE (reference sequence). CDR3 length equals 15 residues. The V gene lost 2 bases and the J gene lost 2 bases, with 13 bases spanning the gap. The CDR3 DNA follows: TGTGCCAGCAGCTTTGGGACTAGCGGCAACTATGGCTACACCTTC. It encodes CASSFGTSGNYGYTF.

Note on this clone: The junction differs from germline at one of its ends, possibly a read error. This rearrangement joins TRBV7-9 to TRBJ2-7; a possible D gene is TRBD2 (5 bases). The CDR3 is 14 residues long. CDR1 is SEHNR, CDR2 FQNEAQ, per germline (reference sequence). DNA for the CDR3: TGTTCCAGCAGCTCCCGGACTGTCCCCGACGAGCAGTACTTC. Amino acids: CSSSSRTVPDEQYF.

This chain links TRBV7-2 with TRBJ2-7, with 7 nucleotides matching TRBD1. The V gene end was trimmed by 1 base and the J gene end by 7 bases; junction bases not matched to a gene: 10. CDR1 is SGHTA, CDR2 FQGNSA, per germline. This CDR3 spans 15 amino acids. The DNA for the CDR3 is TGTGCCAGCAGCTTAGTGGTTGGACAGGACGAGGAGCAGTACTTC. As protein: CASSLVVGQDEEQYF.